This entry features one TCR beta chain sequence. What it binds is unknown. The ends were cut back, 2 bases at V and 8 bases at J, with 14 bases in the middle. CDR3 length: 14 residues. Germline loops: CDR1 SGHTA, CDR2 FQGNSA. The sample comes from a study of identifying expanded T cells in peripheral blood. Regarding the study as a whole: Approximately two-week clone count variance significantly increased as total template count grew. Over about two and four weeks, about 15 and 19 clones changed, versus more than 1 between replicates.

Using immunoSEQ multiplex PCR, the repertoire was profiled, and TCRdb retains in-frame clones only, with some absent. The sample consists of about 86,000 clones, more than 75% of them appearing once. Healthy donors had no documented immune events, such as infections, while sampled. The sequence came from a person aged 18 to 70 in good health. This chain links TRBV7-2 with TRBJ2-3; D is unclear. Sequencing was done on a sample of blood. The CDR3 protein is CASSLYVSQSTQYF. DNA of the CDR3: TGTGCCAGCAGCTTATATGTGTCACAGTCTACGCAGTATTTT.